A selection of T cell receptor beta chains follows, all from one sample in a study of blood T cell repertoires in COVID-19. Sequencing was performed with immunoSEQ multiplex PCR; in TCRdb, only in-frame clones are kept and a portion is missing. The sample has approximately 20,000 clones; just over 90% are singletons. The sample consisted of peripheral blood. All receptors derive from a woman between 50 and 59 years old with active COVID-19. The CDR3 runs from the conserved cysteine through the conserved F or W. Fields, in order: V gene, D gene, J gene, CDR3 protein. D genes are given only for firm matches.

>TRBV5-1|TRBD1|TRBJ2-1
CASTGTGAAGDTYNEQFF
>TRBV5-1|TRBD2|TRBJ2-2
CASSSGLAVAGELFF
>TRBV30|.|TRBJ2-1
CAWSLEPTWQFF
>TRBV27|TRBD1|TRBJ2-7
CASSSRDRSYEQYF
>TRBV3-1/TRBV3-2|TRBD2|TRBJ2-7
CASSQGGEQYF
>TRBV9|TRBD2|TRBJ2-7
CASSVDSGRTYEQYF
>TRBV10-3|TRBD2|TRBJ2-1
CAISEPGLAGHNEQFF
>TRBV3-1/TRBV3-2|.|TRBJ2-7
CASSPTRVLRYEQYF
>TRBV23-1|.|TRBJ2-1
CASRGYGTHNEQFF
>TRBV12-3/TRBV12-4|.|TRBJ1-4
CASSFRGGEKLFF
>TRBV2|.|TRBJ2-1
CATPRRDSYNEQFF
>TRBV28|.|TRBJ1-1
CASSPSSTATTEAFF
>TRBV1|.|TRBJ2-2
CTTNTGTNTGELFF
>TRBV25-1|.|TRBJ1-4
CASSDRGEANEKLFF
>TRBV27|TRBD2|TRBJ2-3
CASRKREETDTQYF
>TRBV28|.|TRBJ2-7
CASNRQSYEQYF
>TRBV9|.|TRBJ2-3
CASSVRGGRSTDTQYF
>TRBV19|.|TRBJ1-1
CASSNPAGTPNTEAFF
>TRBV24-1|.|TRBJ1-5
CATSDGYRDNQPQHF
>TRBV3-1/TRBV3-2|TRBD1|TRBJ2-2
CASSQENRDSVTGELFF
>TRBV24-1|.|TRBJ2-2
CATSDFRRGGRTGELFF
>TRBV20-1|TRBD2|TRBJ2-1
CSASKLAGVNEQFF
>TRBV5-4|TRBD1|TRBJ1-2
CASSMPLQGVTNYGYTF
>TRBV6-6|.|TRBJ1-2
CASSYSRDTSAYGYTF
>TRBV19|TRBD2|TRBJ2-1
CASSSGSAQFF
>TRBV5-1|TRBD1|TRBJ1-1
CASSFGTGGPGTEAFF
>TRBV9|TRBD1|TRBJ1-6
CASSVAQGQGSPLHF
>TRBV29-1|TRBD1|TRBJ1-1
CSGRDQQGTVTEAFF
>TRBV11-3|.|TRBJ2-1
CAIPKVGPRPYNEQFF
>TRBV28|TRBD1|TRBJ1-2
CASSFGDGQVMGGGYTF
>TRBV5-4|TRBD1|TRBJ1-2
CASSPGQRYGYTF
>TRBV24-1|TRBD2|TRBJ2-1
CATSFERGSSYNEQFF
>TRBV5-1|.|TRBJ2-3
CASRIAQFTDTQYF
>TRBV6-1|.|TRBJ1-2
CASSEAQVYGYTF
>TRBV7-8|TRBD1|TRBJ2-2
CASSLGTGGITGELFF
>TRBV9|.|TRBJ1-1
CASSVAIQDARDTEAFF
>TRBV6-5|.|TRBJ1-1
CASSTSIGAIEAFF
>TRBV6-5|TRBD1|TRBJ1-5
CASSSTGLLQQPQHF
>TRBV30|.|TRBJ2-2
CAWSDTVATGELFF
>TRBV29-1|.|TRBJ2-1
CSVEAGRRDEQFF
>TRBV16|.|TRBJ1-1
CASSQSPYTEAFF
>TRBV18|TRBD1|TRBJ2-7
CASSPGRDRGFYEQYF
>TRBV6-5|.|TRBJ1-1
CASTHGGGRTEAFF
>TRBV4-1|TRBD1|TRBJ2-5
CASSQGTGGWETQYF
>TRBV24-1|.|TRBJ2-5
CATSGAGGETQYF
>TRBV5-5|.|TRBJ2-2
CASSPLGGSAATGELFF
>TRBV5-1|.|TRBJ1-2
CASSPGVGGRDGYTF
>TRBV13|TRBD2|TRBJ2-1
CASSLRASGSYNEQFF
>TRBV7-9|TRBD2|TRBJ2-3
CASRQGTSGTTDTQYF